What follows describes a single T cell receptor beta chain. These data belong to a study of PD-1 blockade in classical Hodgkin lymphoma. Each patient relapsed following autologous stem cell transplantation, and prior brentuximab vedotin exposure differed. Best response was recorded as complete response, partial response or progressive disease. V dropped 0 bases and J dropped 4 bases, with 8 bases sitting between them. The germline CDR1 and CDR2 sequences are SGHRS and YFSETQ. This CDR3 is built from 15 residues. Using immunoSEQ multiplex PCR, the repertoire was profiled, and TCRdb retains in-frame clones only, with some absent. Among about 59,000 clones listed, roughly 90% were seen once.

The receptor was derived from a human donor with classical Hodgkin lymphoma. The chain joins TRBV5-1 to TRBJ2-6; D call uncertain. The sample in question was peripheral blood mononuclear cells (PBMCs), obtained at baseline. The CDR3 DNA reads TGCGCCAGCAGCTTGGACGGTGGCGGGGCCAACGTCCTGACTTTC. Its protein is CASSLDGGGANVLTF.